This T cell receptor beta chain was identified in a study of cytomegalovirus exposure and HLA in healthy donors. Study-wide findings and caveats: Presence/absence analyses assumed roughly uniform sequencing depth across donors, which may not hold. What was likely a sequencing artifact was a cluster of highly shared sequence variants.

A remark on this clone: The antigen is not known.

Deletions cut 4 bases from V and 5 bases from J, with 2 bases between. The CDR3 has 10 residues. Germline CDR1 reads MDHEN; CDR2 reads SYDVKM. The primer mix had 60 Vbeta and 13 Jbeta primers. Only in-frame clones appear in the TCRdb table, and some are missing; sequencing was by immunoSEQ multiplex PCR. The table lists 55,000 to 65,000 clones, with approximately 4% in the top ten. Input material: PBMCs. The chain combines TRBV28 with TRBJ2-5; no definite D call. The clonotype was recovered from a woman under 30 in good health and CMV-seronegative. CDR3 sequence: CASSSETQYF. CDR3 sequence (DNA): TGTGCCAGCAGTTCTGAGACCCAGTACTTC.